This T cell receptor (beta chain) comes out of a study of graft-versus-host responses after intestinal transplantation. Study background: Isolated intestinal, liver-intestinal, or multivisceral transplants were what recipients had. Anti-thymocyte globulin induction was given to all recipients, followed by tacrolimus and steroids for 3 to 4 years. Whole-study findings and limits: Early post-transplant HvG declines showed an association with peak circulating GvH clone levels. The authors found GvH clones in recipient marrow, some appearing first in ileum or blood.

Clones were read by immunoSEQ multiplex PCR, and TCRdb kept only the in-frame ones, dropping some. The sample holds 80,000 to 95,000 clones, about nine tenths seen once. The length of the CDR3 is 15 residues. CDR1 SGHRS and CDR2 YFSETQ come from the germline V gene. V was clipped by 4 bases and J by 1 base; unmatched bases: 7. On this clone: Its antigen is currently unknown.

Source: unstimulated CD4+ T cells sorted from spleen or lymph node cells, taken before transplant. The chain uses TRBV5-1 and TRBJ1-1, with 7 bases matching TRBD1. This receptor was identified in a human donor who was the organ donor for an intestinal transplant. The CDR3 DNA reads TGCGCCAGCAGCCCTTACAGGGGAGCGAACACTGAAGCTTTCTTT. Encoded protein: CASSPYRGANTEAFF. The variable domain in full, completed from reference TRBV5-1 and TRBJ1-1, reads KAGVTQTPRYLIKTRGQQVTLSCSPISGHRSVSWYQQTPGQGLQFLFEYFSETQRNKGNFPGRFSGRQFSNSRSEMNVSTLELGDSALYLCASSPYRGANTEAFFGQGTRLTVV.